The rows below give T cell receptor beta chains drawn from one sample of a study of beta chain features in type 1 diabetes. The assay was immunoSEQ multiplex PCR, and TCRdb's table has in-frame clones only and misses some. This sample has 600,000 to 650,000 clones, with roughly 16% found just once. Sequencing was carried out using naive CD4+ T cells from blood. These receptors were taken from a man aged 18 to 29 in good health. CDR3s include the opening cysteine and the closing phenylalanine or tryptophan. Each record gives: CDR3 DNA, CDR3 protein, D gene, J gene, clone size, V gene. A D gene is named only where the DNA matches it firmly. Clone size is stated in some rows and not others, as once, few, many or a class when expanded.

CDR3nt: TGCGCCAGCAGCCAAGGTGAAGGGATTGACTATGGCTACACCTTC
CDR3aa: CASSQGEGIDYGYTF
d_gene: .
j_gene: TRBJ1-2
abundance: .
v_gene: TRBV4-3

CDR3nt: TGTGCCAGCAGCTTAAATAGCGGGAGGGTCGGCGAGACCCAGTACTTC
CDR3aa: CASSLNSGRVGETQYF
d_gene: TRBD2
j_gene: TRBJ2-5
abundance: few
v_gene: TRBV7-2

CDR3nt: TGTGCCAGCAGTGAAGGGACTTCGTACTATGGCTACACCTTC
CDR3aa: CASSEGTSYYGYTF
d_gene: .
j_gene: TRBJ1-2
abundance: few
v_gene: TRBV6-1

CDR3nt: TGCGCCAGCAGCCCTTCTCACGGATTTAACCAAGAGACCCAGTACTTC
CDR3aa: CASSPSHGFNQETQYF
d_gene: .
j_gene: TRBJ2-5
abundance: .
v_gene: TRBV4-3

CDR3nt: TGTGCCAGCTCACCGCAGACGTTAACTTACGGCAATCAGCCCCAGCATTTT
CDR3aa: CASSPQTLTYGNQPQHF
d_gene: .
j_gene: TRBJ1-5
abundance: once
v_gene: TRBV18

CDR3nt: TGCAGTGCTAGGGGGGGGCCCGGCCCCCGCTTC
CDR3aa: CSARGGPGPRF
d_gene: .
j_gene: TRBJ1-2
abundance: .
v_gene: TRBV20-1

CDR3nt: TGTGCCAGTACCTCCAGTACAAGGACAAACACCGGGGAGCTGTTTTTT
CDR3aa: CASTSSTRTNTGELFF
d_gene: .
j_gene: TRBJ2-2
abundance: few
v_gene: TRBV19

CDR3nt: TGTGCCAGCAGCGGGAGGACAGGGCCAGGACGAGAAAAACTGTTTTTT
CDR3aa: CASSGRTGPGREKLFF
d_gene: TRBD1
j_gene: TRBJ1-4
abundance: few
v_gene: TRBV5-8

CDR3nt: TGTGCCAGCGGGCGTCAGGGAAACACAGATACGCAGTATTTT
CDR3aa: CASGRQGNTDTQYF
d_gene: .
j_gene: TRBJ2-3
abundance: .
v_gene: TRBV18

CDR3nt: TGTGCCAGCAGCTCTACTAGCGGACACACCGGGGAGCTGTTTTTT
CDR3aa: CASSSTSGHTGELFF
d_gene: TRBD2
j_gene: TRBJ2-2
abundance: few
v_gene: TRBV7-9

CDR3nt: TGTGCCAGCACCGGGGGACAGTGGTACCAAGAGACCCAGTACTTC
CDR3aa: CASTGGQWYQETQYF
d_gene: .
j_gene: TRBJ2-5
abundance: once
v_gene: TRBV5-6

CDR3nt: TGTGCCAGCTCACCACAGGGGGCGCAGGAGCAGTACTTC
CDR3aa: CASSPQGAQEQYF
d_gene: TRBD1
j_gene: TRBJ2-7
abundance: few
v_gene: TRBV18

CDR3nt: TGTGCCAGCGGAACAGGGATCCAAGAGACCCAGTACTTC
CDR3aa: CASGTGIQETQYF
d_gene: .
j_gene: TRBJ2-5
abundance: .
v_gene: TRBV11-2

CDR3nt: TGTGCCAGCAGCCAGGACAGGGGGAGCAATCAGCCCCAGCATTTT
CDR3aa: CASSQDRGSNQPQHF
d_gene: TRBD1
j_gene: TRBJ1-5
abundance: few
v_gene: TRBV7-2

CDR3nt: TGTGCCAGCAACCGACGTACCGCGGACACCGGGGAGCTGTTTTTT
CDR3aa: CASNRRTADTGELFF
d_gene: .
j_gene: TRBJ2-2
abundance: once
v_gene: TRBV9

CDR3nt: TGTGCCAGCAGCCAAGATTCGGGGGGGTCGGGTTACGAGCAGTACTTC
CDR3aa: CASSQDSGGSGYEQYF
d_gene: TRBD2
j_gene: TRBJ2-7
abundance: few
v_gene: TRBV4-2

CDR3nt: TGCGCCAGCAGCTTGTCCGTTGAGACCCAGTACTTC
CDR3aa: CASSLSVETQYF
d_gene: .
j_gene: TRBJ2-5
abundance: few
v_gene: TRBV5-1

CDR3nt: TGTGCCAGCAGCTTTACCTACGAGCAGTACTTC
CDR3aa: CASSFTYEQYF
d_gene: .
j_gene: TRBJ2-7
abundance: .
v_gene: TRBV7-2

CDR3nt: TGCGCCAGCAGCGAATTGATTCGACAGGGGGCAAACGAGCAGTACTTC
CDR3aa: CASSELIRQGANEQYF
d_gene: TRBD1
j_gene: TRBJ2-7
abundance: .
v_gene: TRBV4-3

CDR3nt: TGTGCCAGCAGTTTGGGGAAGGACACTGAAGCTTTCTTT
CDR3aa: CASSLGKDTEAFF
d_gene: .
j_gene: TRBJ1-1
abundance: few
v_gene: TRBV6-5

CDR3nt: TGCGCCAGCAGCCAAGAACGAATTAGCAATCAGCCCCAGCATTTT
CDR3aa: CASSQERISNQPQHF
d_gene: .
j_gene: TRBJ1-5
abundance: .
v_gene: TRBV4-3

CDR3nt: TGTGCCAGCAGTTACTTTCCGGGACAGGGGGCCCACGAGCAGTACTTC
CDR3aa: CASSYFPGQGAHEQYF
d_gene: TRBD1
j_gene: TRBJ2-7
abundance: few
v_gene: TRBV6-5

CDR3nt: TGCGCCAGCAGCTGGCAGTGGGGTCAAGAGACCCAGTACTTC
CDR3aa: CASSWQWGQETQYF
d_gene: .
j_gene: TRBJ2-5
abundance: .
v_gene: TRBV5-1

CDR3nt: TGTGCCAGCAGTTACTCCAGACGTGGCCCGAACGAGCAGTACTTC
CDR3aa: CASSYSRRGPNEQYF
d_gene: .
j_gene: TRBJ2-7
abundance: .
v_gene: TRBV6-5

CDR3nt: TGCGCCAGCAGCCAAGATGGGGGGGGACTTCAGCCCCAGCATTTT
CDR3aa: CASSQDGGGLQPQHF
d_gene: .
j_gene: TRBJ1-5
abundance: .
v_gene: TRBV4-1

CDR3nt: TGTGCCTGGAAGGGTCAGGGACAGGGATATGAAAAACTGTTTTTT
CDR3aa: CAWKGQGQGYEKLFF
d_gene: TRBD1
j_gene: TRBJ1-4
abundance: few
v_gene: TRBV30

CDR3nt: TGCGCCAGCAGCCAAGATAGCAGGAACACTGAAGCTTTCTTT
CDR3aa: CASSQDSRNTEAFF
d_gene: .
j_gene: TRBJ1-1
abundance: few
v_gene: TRBV4-3

CDR3nt: TGTGCCAGCAGACCTGGACAAGGTGGGGAAAAACTGTTTTTT
CDR3aa: CASRPGQGGEKLFF
d_gene: .
j_gene: TRBJ1-4
abundance: few
v_gene: TRBV28

CDR3nt: TGTGCCAGTACTCTCTCTCCGATCGGGGGGAATCTTGGGCAGTTCTTC
CDR3aa: CASTLSPIGGNLGQFF
d_gene: TRBD2
j_gene: TRBJ2-1
abundance: few
v_gene: TRBV19

CDR3nt: TGCGCCAGCAGCCACCTGGGGGGACTTAGCTCCTACAATGAGCAGTTCTTC
CDR3aa: CASSHLGGLSSYNEQFF
d_gene: .
j_gene: TRBJ2-1
abundance: few
v_gene: TRBV4-3

CDR3nt: TGTGCCAGCAGTGAATGGTCGGGTGATTTCTACAATGAGCAGTTCTTC
CDR3aa: CASSEWSGDFYNEQFF
d_gene: .
j_gene: TRBJ2-1
abundance: .
v_gene: TRBV25-1

CDR3nt: TGTGCCTGGAGGCCTCAGGGGGAGAACACCGGGGAGCTGTTTTTT
CDR3aa: CAWRPQGENTGELFF
d_gene: TRBD1
j_gene: TRBJ2-2
abundance: .
v_gene: TRBV30

CDR3nt: TGTGCCAGCAGCTGGAAAGGCGTAGAGACCCAGTACTTC
CDR3aa: CASSWKGVETQYF
d_gene: .
j_gene: TRBJ2-5
abundance: .
v_gene: TRBV11-3

CDR3nt: TGTGCCAGCAGCCCGGGGGCGGGAGGGCCAGAGACCCAGTACTTC
CDR3aa: CASSPGAGGPETQYF
d_gene: TRBD2
j_gene: TRBJ2-5
abundance: few
v_gene: TRBV7-3

CDR3nt: TGCGCCAGCAGTGAGTTCGATCAGCCCCAGCATTTT
CDR3aa: CASSEFDQPQHF
d_gene: .
j_gene: TRBJ1-5
abundance: few
v_gene: TRBV10-2

CDR3nt: TGTGCCAGCAGTTACGCGCAGGGGGCAGGGCAGCCCCAGCATTTT
CDR3aa: CASSYAQGAGQPQHF
d_gene: TRBD1
j_gene: TRBJ1-5
abundance: few
v_gene: TRBV6-5

CDR3nt: TGTGCCAGCAGCTACGGGGGCACCGGGGCCAACGTCCTGACTTTC
CDR3aa: CASSYGGTGANVLTF
d_gene: .
j_gene: TRBJ2-6
abundance: .
v_gene: TRBV5-4

CDR3nt: TGCAGTTGGTCCGGGGCCAACGTCCTGACTTTC
CDR3aa: CSWSGANVLTF
d_gene: .
j_gene: TRBJ2-6
abundance: .
v_gene: TRBV20-1

CDR3nt: TGTGCCATCAGTGAGTCGGGGGTGAGACCCTACGAGCAGTACTTC
CDR3aa: CAISESGVRPYEQYF
d_gene: .
j_gene: TRBJ2-7
abundance: few
v_gene: TRBV10-3

CDR3nt: TGTGCCAGCTCCCCCTCCGTGCCCTACGAGCAGTACTTC
CDR3aa: CASSPSVPYEQYF
d_gene: .
j_gene: TRBJ2-7
abundance: .
v_gene: TRBV28

CDR3nt: TGCGCCAGCAGGGGCTTAGGAGGTCAGCCCCAGCATTTT
CDR3aa: CASRGLGGQPQHF
d_gene: .
j_gene: TRBJ1-5
abundance: .
v_gene: TRBV4-1

CDR3nt: TGTGCCAGCAGCTTGACCTGGGACAGCTATCATGGCTACACCTTC
CDR3aa: CASSLTWDSYHGYTF
d_gene: TRBD1
j_gene: TRBJ1-2
abundance: .
v_gene: TRBV5-4

CDR3nt: TGTGCCAGCAATTCGGGGCAAGAGACCCAGTACTTC
CDR3aa: CASNSGQETQYF
d_gene: .
j_gene: TRBJ2-5
abundance: few
v_gene: TRBV2

CDR3nt: TGTGCCAGCAGCCCCTCAAGCCCGGGTGGCTACACCTTC
CDR3aa: CASSPSSPGGYTF
d_gene: .
j_gene: TRBJ1-2
abundance: .
v_gene: TRBV7-2

CDR3nt: TGTGCCAGCAGCTTCGGCTCTAGCGGGAGGACAGATACGCAGTATTTT
CDR3aa: CASSFGSSGRTDTQYF
d_gene: TRBD2
j_gene: TRBJ2-3
abundance: few
v_gene: TRBV7-2

CDR3nt: TGTGCCAGTAGTCCTAGACAGGGCTTGAACACCGGGGAGCTGTTTTTT
CDR3aa: CASSPRQGLNTGELFF
d_gene: TRBD1
j_gene: TRBJ2-2
abundance: few
v_gene: TRBV19